The 25 T cell receptor beta chains listed next were all sequenced from one sample in a study of blood T cells in healthy people across ages. Primed by a sample-barcoded 5' primer and a J-beta primer mix, a second PCR proceeded for roughly 7 to 11 cycles. TCRdb re-analysed the 5' RACE reads in MiXCR, keeping a single row per CDR3 protein. Among about 800,000 distinct CDR3 sequences listed, around 25% were seen once. These records were also assigned to another study, of T cells of mothers and their children.

Sequencing used blood. These receptors were obtained from a boy younger than 18 in good health.

This clonotype was seen a few times. A read error may account for a junction end that differs from germline. The chain uses TRBV18 and TRBJ2-4, with D possibly matching TRBD1 (6 bases). Germline lookup yields CDR1 KGHSH and CDR2 LQKENI. There are 16 residues in the CDR3. The CDR3 DNA reads TGTGCCAGCTCACCAATGCAGGGGATTGTGGAAAACATTCAGTGCTTC. Translation: CASSPMQGIVENIQCF.

The sample holds one count of this clonotype. The rearrangement joins TRBV11-1 to TRBJ1-2, with no clear D. Per the germline V gene, CDR1 is SGHAT and CDR2 is FQDESV (reference sequence). V lost 5 bases to trimming and J lost 2 bases, with 15 bases between them. This CDR3 spans 15 amino acids. CDR3 protein: CASSPRRASNYGYTF. The CDR3, as DNA: TGTGCCAGCAGCCCCAGAAGAGCGTCCAACTATGGCTACACCTTC.

A few counts support this clonotype. This chain uses TRBV9 with TRBJ1-1; 7 bases are shared with TRBD1. The CDR3 is 15 amino acids. Germline loops: CDR1 SGDLS, CDR2 YYNGEE. V lost 4 bases, J lost 0 bases, and 6 bases stayed unmatched. The CDR3 loop reads CASSPTGAMNTEAFF. The CDR3 DNA is TGTGCCAGCAGCCCTACAGGGGCGATGAACACTGAAGCTTTCTTT.

This clonotype has a single count. V is TRBV12-3 or TRBV12-4 and J is TRBJ1-5; D is unclear. The CDR3 loop spans 15 amino acids. Trimming removed 2 bases from V and 0 bases from J, with 8 bases in between. In DNA, the CDR3 is TGTGCCAGCAGTTTATGGCAGTCTAGCAATCAGCCCCAGCATTTT. Its translation: CASSLWQSSNQPQHF.

The chain links TRBV7-8 to TRBJ2-2; the D gene could be TRBD1 or TRBD2 (5 bases each). V lost 4 bases and J lost 6, with 12 bases in between. This CDR3 contains 14 residues. Germline V CDR1 and CDR2: SGHVS, FQNEAQ. CDR3 sequence: CASSSDGTSGELFF. In nucleotides, the CDR3 is TGTGCCAGCAGCTCGGACGGGACCTCCGGGGAGCTGTTTTTT.

In its sample, this clonotype was seen a few times. V and J are TRBV7-9 and TRBJ2-5; 7 bases fit TRBD2. The DNA end lines up better with TRBJ2-7; the J call may be wrong. This CDR3 contains 15 residues. Germline CDR1 reads SEHNR; CDR2 reads FQNEAQ (reference sequence). The CDR3 region is CASSFRSGGSYEQYF. CDR3 bases: TGTGCCAGCAGCTTTAGGTCGGGGGGCTCCTACGAGCAGTACTTC.

This rearrangement joins TRBV5-1 to TRBJ2-3; 7 nucleotides match TRBD1. Per germline, CDR1 SGHRS and CDR2 YFSETQ. Trimming at V came to 0 bases and at J to 5 bases, leaving 9 bases not matched to a gene. The CDR3 has 16 amino acids. The CDR3: CASSLETGYLRDTQYF. The CDR3 nucleotides read TGCGCCAGCAGCTTGGAGACAGGGTATTTGCGAGATACGCAGTATTTT.

This clonotype was detected only a few times. The V gene is TRBV4-2, the J gene TRBJ2-5, with D perhaps being TRBD1 or TRBD2 (5 bases each). The end of the DNA is better explained by TRBJ2-7, so the J call may be wrong. This CDR3 has 15 amino acids. Germline CDR1 reads LGHNA; CDR2 reads YNFKEQ. This CDR3 is CASSQPGTPSYEQYF. The CDR3 DNA sequence: TGTGCCAGCAGCCAACCCGGGACGCCCAGCTACGAGCAGTACTTC.

The genes are TRBV20-1 and TRBJ1-5, with 8 bases fitting TRBD1. The CDR3 runs 16 residues. With V trimmed by 4 bases and J by 4 bases, 12 bases remained unmatched. From germline, CDR1 is DFQATT and CDR2 SNEGSKA (reference sequence). For the CDR3, the DNA is TGCAGTGCTACAAAAACGACAGGGGAAATGAATCAGCCCCAGCATTTT. Protein sequence: CSATKTTGEMNQPQHF.

The CDR3 is CASSSQGAGVNTEAFF. The CDR3 bases are TGTGCCAGCAGCTCACAGGGGGCCGGGGTGAACACTGAAGCTTTCTTT. This chain links TRBV7-2 with TRBJ1-1, with 9 bases fitting TRBD1. Unmatched junction bases numbered 6, after V lost 4 bases and J lost 0 bases. Germline values: CDR1 SGHTA, CDR2 FQGNSA. The CDR3 has 16 amino acids. Together with reference TRBV7-2 and TRBJ1-1, the CDR3 gives the full variable domain: GAGVSQSPSNKVTEKGKDVELRCDPISGHTALYWYRQSLGQGLEFLIYFQGNSAPDKSGLPSDRFSAERTGGSVSTLTIQRTQQEDSAVYLCASSSQGAGVNTEAFFGQGTRLTVV.

The chain carries TRBV9 and TRBJ2-1; 10 bases match TRBD2. V was pared by 0 bases and J by 3 bases, with 6 bases of the junction left unmatched. Germline V lookup: CDR1 SGDLS, CDR2 YYNGEE. CDR3 length: 17 amino acids. The CDR3 DNA reads TGTGCCAGCAGCGTAGGAGGGCTAGCGGGAGTCTACAATGAGCAGTTCTTC. Translation: CASSVGGLAGVYNEQFF.

This clonotype appeared a few times. The junction departs from germline at one end; a sequencing error may be responsible. This chain connects TRBV5-6 to TRBJ2-6; the D gene could be TRBD1 or TRBD2 (6 bases each). In germline, CDR1 is SGHDT, CDR2 YYEEEE. The CDR3 consists of 16 residues. The CDR3 region is CASSWGASSGANVPTF. CDR3 in DNA: TGTGCCAGCAGCTGGGGGGCAAGCTCTGGGGCCAACGTCCCGACTTTC.

The CDR3 region is CSVTGATYEQYF. CDR3 nucleotide sequence: TGCAGCGTAACAGGGGCCACCTACGAGCAGTACTTC. The J gene is TRBJ2-7, the V gene TRBV29-1; 7 bases fit TRBD1. V lost 6 bases to trimming and J lost 2 bases; unmatched junction nucleotides: 4. The length of the CDR3 is 12 residues. Germline CDR1 and CDR2: SQVTM and ANQGSEA.

The CDR3 loop reads CASSLAGTSWNEQFF. The CDR3 DNA follows: TGTGCCAGCAGCTTGGCGGGGACTAGCTGGAATGAGCAGTTCTTC. The chain is built from TRBV5-5 and TRBJ2-1; 9 nucleotides match TRBD2. The CDR3 has 15 residues. J gave up 7 bases and V 0 bases, and 5 bases lay outside the gene matches. Per germline, CDR1 SGHKS and CDR2 YYEKEE (reference sequence).

The chain links TRBV20-1 to TRBJ2-3; 7 nucleotides align to TRBD2. CDR1 is DFQATT, CDR2 SNEGSKA, per germline (reference sequence). Germline trimming cut 3 bases from V and 4 bases from J; bases unmatched to any gene: 4. The CDR3 sequence is 13 residues long. The CDR3 sequence is CSARGGGADTQYF. The CDR3 nucleotides read TGCAGTGCTAGGGGCGGGGGAGCAGATACGCAGTATTTT.

This clonotype was seen a few times. The V call is TRBV12-3 or TRBV12-4, the J call TRBJ1-6; D possibly corresponds to TRBD1 (6 bases). V lost 6 bases and J 7 bases, leaving 7 bases between the germline ends. The length of the CDR3 is 12 residues. CDR3 bases: TGTGCCAGCAGGGACAGCAATTCACCCCTCCACTTT. The encoded protein is CASRDSNSPLHF.

Here the CDR3 reads CSVAGTGGNEQFF. As DNA, the CDR3 is TGCAGCGTTGCCGGGACAGGGGGCAATGAGCAGTTCTTC. This chain links TRBV29-1 with TRBJ2-1, with 11 nucleotides matching TRBD1. V gave up 4 bases and J gave up 6 bases; unmatched junction bases: 2. The CDR3 runs 13 residues. CDR1 and CDR2 (germline): SQVTM, ANQGSEA.

This sequence joins TRBV20-1 and TRBJ1-2; tentative D call: TRBD1 (6 bases). Between the trimmed V and J ends, which lost 7 bases and 4 bases, there was a span of 16 bases. The germline CDR1 and CDR2 sequences are DFQATT and SNEGSKA (reference sequence). This CDR3 has 13 amino acids. The CDR3 coding sequence is TGCAGTGGTGAGGAGGCAGGGGTCTATGGCTACACCTTC. It encodes CSGEEAGVYGYTF.

The chain joins TRBV6-6 to TRBJ2-7; 11 bases are shared with TRBD2. This CDR3 is built from 15 residues. The ends lost 7 bases at V and 5 bases at J; junction bases unmatched: 10. Germline V gene data show CDR1 as MNHNY and CDR2 as SVGAGI (reference sequence). CDR3 bases: TGTGCCAGCAAAGGCCAGACTAGCGGGACTGACGAGCAGTACTTC. Protein sequence: CASKGQTSGTDEQYF.

This clonotype was seen at least ten times. The chain is built from TRBV20-1 and TRBJ2-4; 8 bases are shared with TRBD1. V shed 0 bases, J shed 3 bases, and the junction held 4 bases outside the gene matches. The germline CDR1 and CDR2 sequences are DFQATT and SNEGSKA (reference sequence). The CDR3 is made up of 15 amino acids. The CDR3 DNA follows: TGCAGTGCTAGAGACCTCGACAGGGGCAAAAACATTCAGTACTTC. Residues: CSARDLDRGKNIQYF.

This clonotype was recorded a few times. The chain is built from TRBV27 and TRBJ1-4; tentative D call: TRBD1 (5 bases). The CDR3 is 17 amino acids. The germline gives CDR1 MNHEY, CDR2 SMNVEV (reference sequence). V dropped 0 bases and J dropped 7 bases, with 18 bases sitting between them. The CDR3 loop is CASSLSVGGRSGEKLFF. The CDR3 DNA follows: TGTGCCAGCAGTTTATCGGTTGGGGGTCGGAGTGGTGAAAAACTGTTTTTT. Supplemented by reference TRBV27 and TRBJ1-4, the full variable domain reads EAQVTQNPRYLITVTGKKLTVTCSQNMNHEYMSWYRQDPGLGLRQIYYSMNVEVTDKGDVPEGYKVSRKEKRNFPLILESPSPNQTSLYFCASSLSVGGRSGEKLFFGSGTQLSVL.

The chain couples TRBV7-2 to TRBJ2-1, with TRBD1 as a possible D gene (6 bases). Per the germline V gene, CDR1 is SGHTA and CDR2 is FQGNSA. This CDR3 is built from 16 residues. V was trimmed by 9 bases and J by 7 bases, leaving 25 bases between them. The CDR3 bases are TGTGCCAGTAGCAATCAGGGGAAACTGAAAGGGAATGAGCAGTTCTTC. Protein sequence: CASSNQGKLKGNEQFF.

This clonotype came up a few times. V gene TRBV7-3 combines with J gene TRBJ2-1, with no clear D. The germline V and J ends were trimmed by 1 base and 6 bases, with 7 bases remaining between them. This CDR3 comprises 13 residues. Germline-derived CDR1 and CDR2 are SGHTA and FQGTGA. The CDR3 DNA sequence: TGTGCCAGCAGCTTAATGGGCAGCAATGAGCAGTTCTTC. Translated, it gives CASSLMGSNEQFF.

The V gene is TRBV3-1, the J gene TRBJ2-7, with D tentatively TRBD1 (6 bases). Trimming cost V 0 bases and J 6 bases, with 12 bases left between them. Germline V lookup: CDR1 LGHDT, CDR2 YNNKEL (reference sequence). The CDR3 is 14 residues long. The CDR3 protein is CASSQEGLRGEQYF. CDR3 nucleotides: TGTGCCAGCAGCCAAGAGGGGCTCAGGGGCGAGCAGTACTTC.

This clonotype turned up a few times. This rearrangement joins TRBV5-1 to TRBJ2-5; 7 bases fit TRBD2. The CDR3 is 15 amino acids. The V segment lost 0 bases and the J segment 2 bases; nucleotides outside the gene matches: 4. Germline V CDR1 and CDR2: SGHRS, YFSETQ. This chain's CDR3 is CASSLGTSAQETQYF. CDR3 sequence (DNA): TGCGCCAGCAGCTTGGGGACTAGTGCACAAGAGACCCAGTACTTC.